This entry lists 15 T cell receptor beta chains sequenced from one sample in a study of shared clonotypes between healthy human individuals. Using immunoSEQ multiplex PCR, the repertoire was profiled, and TCRdb retains in-frame clones only, with some absent. Of under 550,000 clones detected, less than 96% appear once; the ten largest clones hold approximately 0.062%. Sequencing was carried out using naive CD4+ T cells sorted from blood. As for subset: CD45RA+ positively selected. The receptor source for this set is a woman in her 30s in good health.

The gene calls are TRBV27 and TRBJ2-1; no definite D call. V lost 8 bases and J 4 bases, leaving 3 bases between the germline ends. This CDR3 has 10 amino acids. Germline V gene sequence: CDR1 MNHEY, CDR2 SMNVEV (reference sequence). In DNA form, the CDR3 reads TGTGCCAGCGGTTACAATGAGCAGTTCTTC. Protein sequence: CASGYNEQFF.

V is TRBV6-1 and J is TRBJ1-5, with 10 nucleotides matching TRBD1. Per the germline V gene, CDR1 is MNHNS and CDR2 is SASEGT. CDR3 length: 13 residues. J gave up 5 bases and V 8 bases, and 3 bases lay outside the gene matches. This CDR3 is CASRDRGYQPQHF. CDR3 nucleotides: TGTGCCAGCCGGGACAGGGGATATCAGCCCCAGCATTTT.

The chain uses TRBV15 and TRBJ2-6; D ambiguous. Germline values: CDR1 LNHNV, CDR2 YYDKDF (reference sequence). V lost 0 bases and J 3 bases, leaving 9 bases between the germline ends. This CDR3 has 16 residues. This CDR3 reads CATSRDRVGGANVLTF. Written as DNA, the CDR3 is TGTGCCACCAGCAGAGATAGGGTGGGTGGGGCCAACGTCCTGACTTTC.

The rearrangement uses TRBV29-1 and TRBJ1-2, with a tentative D call TRBD1 (6 bases). CDR1 and CDR2 from the germline V gene are SQVTM and ANQGSEA. This CDR3 is built from 12 residues. Trimming shortened V by 7 bases and J by 5 bases, and 14 bases separated the two germline ends. The CDR3 loop is CSGGGGLYGYTF. For the CDR3, the DNA is TGCAGCGGTGGGGGCGGTTTGTATGGCTACACCTTC.

V and J are TRBV7-2 and TRBJ2-5, with D possibly matching TRBD2 (5 bases). V lost 4 bases, J lost 5 bases, and 14 bases lay in between. The CDR3 extends over 14 amino acids. Germline V gene data show CDR1 as SGHTA and CDR2 as FQGNSA. Here the CDR3 DNA reads TGTGCCAGCAGCTCAAGGAGCGGAGTTGAGACCCAGTACTTC. Protein: CASSSRSGVETQYF.

V gene TRBV27 combines with J gene TRBJ1-1; TRBD1 is a possible D gene (6 bases). CDR3 length: 14 residues. Germline lookup yields CDR1 MNHEY and CDR2 SMNVEV (reference sequence). V lost 5 bases to trimming and J lost 0 bases, with 10 bases between them. The DNA for the CDR3 is TGTGCCAGCAGTCAACAGGGCTTGAACACTGAAGCTTTCTTT. Its protein product is CASSQQGLNTEAFF.

The V call is TRBV30, the J call TRBJ1-4; no firm D call. The V gene's germline CDR1 is GTSNPN and CDR2 SVGIG (reference sequence). This CDR3 is 15 amino acids long. V was clipped by 4 bases and J by 3 bases, with 15 bases between them. The CDR3 bases are TGTGCCTGGACGGTTGAAGGCCGGGCTAATGAAAAACTGTTTTTT. Translating it yields CAWTVEGRANEKLFF.

J is TRBJ1-5 and V is TRBV10-2; TRBD1 might be the D (5 bases). In germline, CDR1 is WSHSY, CDR2 SAAADI. The V and J ends lost 4 bases and 5 bases respectively, with 12 bases between them. CDR3 length equals 14 residues. CDR3 nucleotide sequence: TGCGCCAGCAGTGGACAGTCAGACCATCAGCCCCAGCATTTT. As protein: CASSGQSDHQPQHF.

The chain joins TRBV19 to TRBJ2-2, with TRBD2 as a possible D gene (5 bases). Trimming stripped 6 bases from V and 6 bases from J, with 17 bases between. Per the germline V gene, CDR1 is LNHDA and CDR2 is SQIVND (reference sequence). The CDR3 consists of 15 residues. In DNA form, the CDR3 reads TGTGCCAGTAGAACTTATGGGCGGAGGCCCGGGGAGCTGTTTTTT. It is translated as CASRTYGRRPGELFF.

As DNA, the CDR3 is TGTGCCAGCAGTTTATTAGGACAGGGGGACTATGGCTACACCTTC. Protein: CASSLLGQGDYGYTF. The chain has TRBV27 and TRBJ1-2, with 10 positions matching TRBD1. This CDR3 contains 15 residues. Germline V CDR1 and CDR2: MNHEY, SMNVEV (reference sequence). With V trimmed by 1 base and J by 3 bases, 2 bases remained unmatched.

The chain uses TRBV29-1 and TRBJ2-2; TRBD1 matches 8 bases. J lost 0 bases, V lost 6 bases, and 6 bases had no gene match. The CDR3 has 15 amino acids. The germline gives CDR1 SQVTM, CDR2 ANQGSEA. The CDR3 loop is CSVSGQAANTGELFF. Here the CDR3 DNA reads TGCAGCGTCTCGGGACAGGCCGCGAACACCGGGGAGCTGTTTTTT.

The V and J genes are TRBV5-1 and TRBJ2-7; 7 bases align to TRBD1. This CDR3 spans 13 amino acids. Germline trimming cut 0 bases from V and 6 bases from J; bases unmatched to any gene: 3. Germline CDR1 and CDR2: SGHRS and YFSETQ. In DNA, the CDR3 is TGCGCCAGCAGCTTGGAAGGGACAGCCGAGCAGTACTTC. It codes for CASSLEGTAEQYF. Full variable domain (missing parts from reference TRBV5-1 and TRBJ2-7): KAGVTQTPRYLIKTRGQQVTLSCSPISGHRSVSWYQQTPGQGLQFLFEYFSETQRNKGNFPGRFSGRQFSNSRSEMNVSTLELGDSALYLCASSLEGTAEQYFGPGTRLTVT.

This chain connects TRBV28 to TRBJ2-1, with a tentative D call TRBD2 (6 bases). Germline V CDR1 and CDR2: MDHEN, SYDVKM. The CDR3 has 16 residues. The V gene lost 3 bases and the J gene lost 4 bases, with 16 bases spanning the gap. The CDR3, as DNA: TGTGCCAGCAGTTTTAGGAGGACTAAACTATACAATGAGCAGTTCTTC. Its translation is CASSFRRTKLYNEQFF.

This clone was observed a single time. This chain connects TRBV29-1 to TRBJ2-1; D ambiguous. Deletions cut 4 bases from V and 5 bases from J, with 9 bases between. From germline, CDR1 is SQVTM and CDR2 ANQGSEA. The CDR3 is 12 residues long. CDR3 region: CSVVFAHNEQFF. CDR3 nucleotides: TGCAGCGTTGTTTTCGCTCACAATGAGCAGTTCTTC.

This clone came up once. The chain joins TRBV10-3 to TRBJ2-3; 10 nucleotides agree with TRBD2. Germline CDR1 and CDR2: ENHRY and SYGVKD. The trim removed 10 bases at V and 6 bases at J, leaving 22 bases unmatched. The CDR3 covers 18 residues. CDR3 bases: TGTGCCACCCGAAGGTTGCTAGCGGGAGCCATGAAGAGGGATACGCAGTATTTT. It encodes CATRRLLAGAMKRDTQYF.